This T cell receptor beta chain originates from a study of shared clonotypes between healthy human individuals. Overall study: The study used three CD4 naive, three CD4 memory, two CD8 naive and one CD8 memory plate per donor.

The CDR3 runs to 13 residues. V gave up 7 bases and J gave up 5 bases, with 15 bases separating them. Germline CDR1 SNHLY, CDR2 FYNNEI. Study-wide points: Deeper or shallower sequencing was expected to change how clonotypes are shared among donors.

In the case of this clone: Its antigen is as yet unknown.

Positively selected for CCR7, the CD45RO-negative cells used as naive CD8 cells excluded terminally differentiated effector memory CD45RA+ cells. Recent acute infections and vaccinations were absent in the healthy HIV-negative adult donors. The test was conducted at deep level. The protocol was immunoSEQ multiplex PCR, while the TCRdb copy is restricted to in-frame clones and leaves out a portion. The sample shows about 2.1 million clones, approximately 94% of them seen only once. The chain uses TRBV2 and TRBJ2-7; possibly TRBD1 for D (8 bases). Material for sequencing was naive CD8+ T cells from PBMCs. The receptor was isolated from a man younger than 35 in good health. Some clones in this sample may be carry-over from other donors' samples. CDR3 sequence: CASTRTGRDEQYF. The CDR3, as DNA: TGTGCCAGCACTAGGACAGGGAGGGACGAGCAGTACTTC.